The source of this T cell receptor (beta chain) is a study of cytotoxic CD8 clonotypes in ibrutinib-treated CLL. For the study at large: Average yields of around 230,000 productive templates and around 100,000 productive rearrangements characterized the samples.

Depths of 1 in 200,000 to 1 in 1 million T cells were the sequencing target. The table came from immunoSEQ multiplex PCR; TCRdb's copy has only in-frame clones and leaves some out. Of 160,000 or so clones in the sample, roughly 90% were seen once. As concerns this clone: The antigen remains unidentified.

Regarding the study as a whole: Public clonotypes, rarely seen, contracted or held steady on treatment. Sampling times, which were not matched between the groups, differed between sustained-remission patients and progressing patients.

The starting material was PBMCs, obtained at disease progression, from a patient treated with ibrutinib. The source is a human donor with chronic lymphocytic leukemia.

In DNA form, the CDR3 reads TGTGCCAGCGAAGACAGGGACGTGGAGACCCAGTACTTC. It translates to CASEDRDVETQYF. This chain uses TRBV6-5 with TRBJ2-5; TRBD1 aligns across 7 bases. V dropped 8 bases and J dropped 5; count of bases not matched to a gene: 8. Germline V gives CDR1 MNHEY, CDR2 SVGAGI. CDR3 length: 13 amino acids.